This T cell receptor beta chain comes out of a study of CD4 T cells in relation to SARS-CoV-2 and coronaviruses. Study-wide results and limits: Compared with monoreactive clones, crossreactive clones showed significantly weaker SARS-CoV-2 expansion. In around 67% of donors, memory CD4+ clonotypes crossrecognized SARS-CoV-2 and at least one common cold coronavirus spike.

The assay was immunoSEQ multiplex PCR, and TCRdb's table has in-frame clones only and misses some. The sample includes 25,000 to 35,000 clones, about 76% of them seen just once. Before the COVID-19 pandemic, during about 2010-2018, CD4+ T cells were taken from unexposed donors. Isolation of CD4+ T cells took place after roughly nine days in culture. As cell numbers allowed, unexposed-donor CD4+ T cells faced SARS-CoV-2 S/N and four cold-coronavirus spikes. Cultures received half-medium IL-2 refreshes on days 3 and 7. About this clone itself: No antigen is known for it.

The V gene's germline CDR1 is SGHRS and CDR2 YFSETQ. The CDR3 spans 15 residues. J was trimmed by 5 bases and V by 1 base; bases with no gene match: 4. This chain joins TRBV5-1 and TRBJ2-1; 9 bases match TRBD1. The TCR sequence derives from a human donor in good health. The sample consisted of CD4+ T cells from PBMCs, cultured in vitro. CDR3 coding DNA: TGCGCCAGCAGCTTGTTGGGACAGGGAAACAATGAGCAGTTCTTC. Its translation is CASSLLGQGNNEQFF.